The clone carrying this T cell receptor beta chain was observed at least ten times. At one end, the junction sequence differs from germline, possibly due to a read error. Authors' analysis steps: What underpinned the distant-metastasis classifier for papillary thyroid cancer was the set of CDR3 differences across clinicopathological groups. Using MiXCR, TCRdb re-called clones from the PCR reads. TCRdb assigned the V and J calls; the authors' analysis was not used. The data contain 24,000 or so clones, approximately 10% of them singletons. The data originate from a study of metastatic and nonmetastatic thyroid tumors. The entire patient cohort was treatment-naive prior to thyroid surgery. The CDR3 extends over 19 amino acids. Germline CDR1 reads SEHNR; CDR2 reads FQNEAQ (reference sequence).

The gene calls are TRBV7-9 and TRBJ2-6; either TRBD1 or TRBD2 may supply D (6 bases each). This TCR was sampled from a female donor with papillary thyroid cancer or a benign thyroid nodule (not recorded which). Some clones in this sample may be carry-over from other donors' samples. The sample taken for sequencing was blood. CDR3 DNA sequence: TGTGCCAGCACCTTAGGAGTCGGGGGCCCCTACTCTGGGGCCAACGTCCTGACTTTC. This sequence encodes CASTLGVGGPYSGANVLTF.